This TCR beta chain was observed in a study of CD8 T cells in Susac syndrome. Looking at the study overall: Patients with Susac syndrome were therapy-naive, on corticosteroids, or on intravenous immunoglobulin alone at the time that blood was drawn.

RNA in amounts of roughly 0.5 to 1 ug was reverse transcribed with random hexamers. TCRdb reprocessed the immunoSEQ multiplex PCR reads with MiXCR, giving one entry per CDR3 protein. The sample lists 120,000 or so distinct CDR3 sequences, 96% occurring once. Under recently defined diagnostic criteria, the patients with Susac syndrome qualified as having definite or probable disease. Looked up from germline, CDR1 is ENHRY and CDR2 is SYGVKD. This CDR3 spans 15 amino acids. Trimming removed 0 bases at V and 1 base at J, with 9 bases between. The sample consisted of CD4+ T cells from PBMCs. The receptor was derived from a human donor with Susac syndrome. This sequence joins TRBV10-3 and TRBJ2-5; D is undetermined. CDR3 region: CAISESRPLQETQYF. The CDR3 DNA follows: TGTGCCATCAGTGAGTCTCGACCTCTCCAAGAGACCCAGTACTTC.